The rows below give T cell receptor beta chains drawn from one sample of a study of shared clonotypes between healthy human individuals. Method: immunoSEQ multiplex PCR; TCRdb's copy keeps in-frame clones and lacks some. The sample shows over 400,000 clones, 90% to 97% of them seen only once. What was sequenced was naive CD4+ T cells sorted from blood. The origin of the receptors is a woman in her 30s in good health. Each CDR3 is given with its conserved first and last residue. The order of the fields is clone size, V gene, J gene, D gene, CDR3 DNA, CDR3 protein. A D gene is named only where the DNA matches it firmly. A row's size may be missing; if present it is once, few, many or a size class.

>-|TRBV5-1|TRBJ2-3|-
TGCGCCAGCAGCTTGGGCGCGGACAGCACAGATACGCAGTATTTT
CASSLGADSTDTQYF
>once|TRBV25-1|TRBJ2-7|TRBD2
TGTGCCAGCAGTGAATATACGAGGGAGGGTAACTACGAGCAGTACTTC
CASSEYTREGNYEQYF
>once|TRBV11-3|TRBJ2-1|TRBD2
TGTGCCAGCAGCTTCGGTAGCGGGGCCGACAATGAGCAGTTCTTC
CASSFGSGADNEQFF
>once|TRBV10-3|TRBJ2-1|TRBD2
TGTGCCATCAGTGACTCCAAACGACTAGCGGGAGGGCCTAATGAGCAGTTCTTC
CAISDSKRLAGGPNEQFF
>-|TRBV10-1|TRBJ2-7|-
TGCGCCAGCAGTCCCGGGCGCTACGAGCAGTACTTC
CASSPGRYEQYF
>-|TRBV11-2|TRBJ2-3|TRBD1
TGTGCCAGCAGCAGGGGACAGCCAGATACGCAGTATTTT
CASSRGQPDTQYF
>-|TRBV28|TRBJ2-1|TRBD1
TGTGCCAGCAGTCTCGCGGGACAGGGGATCTTC
CASSLAGQGIF
>-|TRBV6-1|TRBJ1-2|-
TGTGCCAGCAGGTACAGGGATGCCTATGGCTACACCTTC
CASRYRDAYGYTF
>-|TRBV5-1|TRBJ2-7|-
TGCGCCAGCAACCGGGACTCCCTCTACGAGCAGTACTTC
CASNRDSLYEQYF
>-|TRBV7-9|TRBJ2-1|-
TGTGCCAGCAGCCAAGAATCCCTCGGCTACAATGAGCAGTTCTTC
CASSQESLGYNEQFF
>few|TRBV25-1|TRBJ2-3|TRBD2
TGTGCCAGCAGTCCGGGGGGGGCAGCAGATACGCAGTATTTT
CASSPGGAADTQYF
>-|TRBV4-1|TRBJ2-1|-
TGCGCCAGCAGCCTTAGAGGGGGGCCCAGGGAGCAGTTCTTC
CASSLRGGPREQFF
>-|TRBV11-2|TRBJ1-1|-
TGTGCCAGCAGCTGGCAAACGAACACTGAAGCTTTCTTT
CASSWQTNTEAFF
>-|TRBV7-7|TRBJ2-3|-
TGTGCCAGCAGCCGCGACAGCACAGATACGCAGTATTTT
CASSRDSTDTQYF
>-|TRBV29-1|TRBJ2-7|-
TGCAGCGTCCGGAAGGGGCAGGCCTTCTTTTACGAGCAGTACTTC
CSVRKGQAFFYEQYF
>-|TRBV2|TRBJ1-4|-
TGTGCCAGCAGAGGGTTACAAACTAATGAAAAACTGTTTTTT
CASRGLQTNEKLFF